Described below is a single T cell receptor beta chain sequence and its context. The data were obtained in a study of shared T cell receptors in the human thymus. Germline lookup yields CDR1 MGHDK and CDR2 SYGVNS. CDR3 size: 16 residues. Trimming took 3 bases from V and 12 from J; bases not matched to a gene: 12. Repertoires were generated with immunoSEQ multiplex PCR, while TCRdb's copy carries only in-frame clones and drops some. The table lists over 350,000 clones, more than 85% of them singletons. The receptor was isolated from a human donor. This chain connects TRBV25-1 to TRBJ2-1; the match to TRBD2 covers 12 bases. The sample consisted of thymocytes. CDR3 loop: CASSDSLAGGPSSQFF. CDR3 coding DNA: TGTGCCAGCAGTGATTCCCTAGCGGGAGGGCCATCTTCGCAGTTCTTC.